The 28 T cell receptor beta chains reported below all come from one sample, sequenced in a study of CXCR3-negative and CXCR3-positive naive CD8 T cells. cDNA libraries for TRB were generated by 5' RACE incorporating UMI labels. TCRdb derives one entry per CDR3 protein from the 5' RACE reads, leaving out DNA. The sample totals nearly 45,000 distinct CDR3 sequences. Sequenced sample: memory CD8+ T cells from blood. All receptors come from a human donor in good health. Some clones in this sample may be carry-over from other donors' samples.

The rearrangement joins TRBV7-3 to TRBJ2-7; TCRdb outputs TRBD2, but without DNA this stays unchecked. This CDR3 is 14 amino acids long. Germline V gives CDR1 SGHTA, CDR2 FQGTGA. CDR3 sequence reads: CASSPLAGPYEQYF.

The J gene is TRBJ1-5, the V gene TRBV19. The CDR3 consists of 15 residues. Germline CDR1 reads LNHDA; CDR2 reads SQIVND (reference sequence). The CDR3 spells CASSIGWQFNQPQHF.

The gene calls are TRBV5-1 and TRBJ2-7; TCRdb's assignment of TRBD1 cannot be checked, as there is no DNA. This CDR3 is 14 amino acids long. The V gene's germline CDR1 is SGHRS and CDR2 YFSETQ. The CDR3 sequence is CASSLRRGTDEQYF.

The CDR3 reads CASSFPPGYNSPLHF. The chain combines TRBV27 with TRBJ1-6; as DNA is missing, the TRBD1 call by TCRdb cannot be tested. This CDR3 comprises 15 residues. Germline CDR1 MNHEY, CDR2 SMNVEV (reference sequence).

The V gene is TRBV7-6, the J gene TRBJ2-2; without DNA, the TCRdb call of TRBD1 cannot be checked. Germline CDR1 SGHVS, CDR2 FNYEAQ. CDR3 size: 23 residues. Here the CDR3 reads CASSLIPPRDRGVVGLVTGELFF.

This CDR3 reads CASSKVWDRGNEQFF. The chain recombines TRBV21-1 with TRBJ2-1; TCRdb selects TRBD1, and the lack of DNA leaves this call unchecked. TRBV21-1 is marked as a pseudogene. The CDR3 runs to 15 residues.

V and J are TRBV20-1 and TRBJ2-7; TCRdb indicates TRBD1, and absent DNA this call remains unverified. Germline lookup yields CDR1 DFQATT and CDR2 SNEGSKA (reference sequence). The CDR3 totals 14 residues. CDR3 residues: CSATGTRSSYEQYF.

The chain employs TRBV20-1 and TRBJ2-3; no DNA is available, so the TRBD1 call from TCRdb remains unchecked. The CDR3 sequence is 15 residues long. CDR1 and CDR2 from the germline V gene are DFQATT and SNEGSKA (reference sequence). CDR3 sequence reads: CSASVPGLGTDTQYF.

This chain joins TRBV4-3 and TRBJ2-7; TCRdb calls TRBD2, which cannot be checked without DNA. The CDR3 contains 16 residues. Germline V CDR1 and CDR2: LGHNA, YSLEER. CDR3 region: CASSPGVVAGPYEQYF.

The genes are TRBV6-1 and TRBJ2-5; as DNA is missing, the TRBD2 call by TCRdb cannot be tested. The germline V gene has CDR1 MNHNS and CDR2 SASEGT. CDR3 length equals 16 residues. Here the CDR3 reads CASRWRDGRPEETQYF.

This rearrangement joins TRBV6-5 to TRBJ2-7; as DNA is missing, the TRBD1 call by TCRdb cannot be tested. This CDR3 comprises 13 residues. The V gene's germline CDR1 is MNHEY and CDR2 SVGAGI. This CDR3 is CASSWAPAYEQYF.

This chain uses TRBV20-1 with TRBJ1-1; absent DNA, TCRdb's TRBD1 call cannot be checked. This CDR3 contains 15 residues. CDR1 is DFQATT, CDR2 SNEGSKA, per germline (reference sequence). The CDR3 spells CSGGTGRLGNTEAFF.

The chain uses TRBV29-1 and TRBJ1-2; lacking DNA, the TRBD1 call made by TCRdb goes unchecked. Germline V gene data show CDR1 as SQVTM and CDR2 as ANQGSEA. The CDR3 sequence is 12 residues long. The CDR3 sequence: CSVPDRGLGYTF.

The gene calls are TRBV2 and TRBJ2-7. The CDR3 is 13 amino acids. Germline V lookup: CDR1 SNHLY, CDR2 FYNNEI. The CDR3 loop is CASSEGEKYEQYF.

The J gene is TRBJ1-1, the V gene TRBV5-1. The CDR3 has 14 amino acids. From germline, CDR1 is SGHRS and CDR2 YFSETQ. The CDR3 is CASSLVTDHYEAFF.

The chain employs TRBV15 and TRBJ1-5; TCRdb proposes TRBD1, but this gene call is untestable without DNA. Germline CDR1 reads LNHNV; CDR2 reads YYDKDF (reference sequence). This CDR3 region has 15 residues. The CDR3 sequence: CATSREGGGGQPQHF.

CDR3 sequence: CSADRSNEETQYF. V and J are TRBV29-1 and TRBJ2-5. The germline CDR1 and CDR2 sequences are SQVTM and ANQGSEA. CDR3 size: 13 residues.

This sequence joins TRBV6-2 or TRBV6-3 and TRBJ2-7. The V gene's germline CDR1 is MNHEY and CDR2 SVGEGT. CDR3 length: 14 amino acids. CDR3 in amino acids: CASSYTHSSYEQYF.

The chain couples TRBV7-2 to TRBJ1-1; TCRdb designates TRBD1, a call that cannot be tested without DNA. Germline CDR1 and CDR2: SGHTA and FQGNSA. This CDR3 is built from 13 residues. This chain's CDR3 is CASSFIQGSEAFF.

V and J are TRBV30 and TRBJ2-2; TCRdb outputs TRBD2, but without DNA this stays unchecked. In germline, CDR1 is GTSNPN, CDR2 SVGIG (reference sequence). The CDR3 totals 16 residues. The CDR3 sequence: CAWSGLAGTNTGELFF.

CDR3 region: CASSQRGGGYNEQFF. The V and J genes are TRBV3-1 and TRBJ2-1; TCRdb designates TRBD1, a call that cannot be tested without DNA. This CDR3 contains 15 residues. Germline-derived CDR1 and CDR2 are LGHDT and YNNKEL (reference sequence).

The CDR3 loop is CASSPQGLNTGELFF. The chain links TRBV28 to TRBJ2-2; TCRdb's D call of TRBD1 is untestable without DNA. This CDR3 has 15 residues. The V gene's germline CDR1 is MDHEN and CDR2 SYDVKM. The entire variable domain, with the rest obtained from reference TRBV28 and TRBJ2-2, is as follows: DVKVTQSSRYLVKRTGEKVFLECVQDMDHENMFWYRQDPGLGLRLIYFSYDVKMKEKGDIPEGYSVSREKKERFSLILESASTNQTSMYLCASSPQGLNTGELFFGEGSRLTVL.

The V gene is TRBV27, the J gene TRBJ2-5; lacking DNA, the TRBD1 call made by TCRdb goes unchecked. In germline, CDR1 is MNHEY, CDR2 SMNVEV (reference sequence). The CDR3 loop spans 14 amino acids. The CDR3 spells CASSLAPGGETQYF.

The J gene is TRBJ1-2, the V gene TRBV29-1. Germline CDR1 SQVTM, CDR2 ANQGSEA. CDR3 size: 11 residues. This chain's CDR3 is CSVGSLGGYTF. Looking up the rest from reference TRBV29-1 and TRBJ1-2 gives the full variable domain: SAVISQKPSRDICQRGTSLTIQCQVDSQVTMMFWYRQQPGQSLTLIATANQGSEATYESGFVIDKFPISRPNLTFSTLTVSNMSPEDSSIYLCSVGSLGGYTFGSGTRLTVV.

The chain employs TRBV7-8 and TRBJ2-5; TCRdb's D gene call, TRBD1, goes unchecked for lack of DNA. The CDR3 is 15 amino acids. From germline, CDR1 is SGHVS and CDR2 FQNEAQ. The CDR3 here is CASSQLDGAGETQYF.

This chain joins TRBV29-1 and TRBJ1-2. The CDR3 contains 11 residues. Germline V lookup: CDR1 SQVTM, CDR2 ANQGSEA. CDR3 amino acids: CSVLANYGYAF.

V gene TRBV29-1 combines with J gene TRBJ2-1; the TCRdb D gene call, TRBD2, has no DNA to confirm it. Looked up from germline, CDR1 is SQVTM and CDR2 is ANQGSEA. This CDR3 has 15 residues. The CDR3 is CSVDFGTSVLNEQFF.

The chain uses TRBV7-3 and TRBJ2-6. Per germline, CDR1 SGHTA and CDR2 FQGTGA. The CDR3 runs to 15 residues. CDR3 loop: CASSLTASGANVLTF.